The 29 T cell receptor beta chains given below trace back to one sample, sequenced in a study of shared clonotypes between healthy human individuals. Measured with immunoSEQ multiplex PCR; TCRdb has only the in-frame clones, and not every one. This sample yields 950,000 to 1,100,000 clones, of which around 75% are seen a single time; about 1.5% belongs to the top ten. The specimen was memory CD4+ T cells sorted from blood. Subset reported: CD45RA-negative fraction. Every receptor here comes from a man aged 18 to 30 in good health.

This chain uses TRBV4-3 with TRBJ2-7, with TRBD2 identical over 9 bases. Trimming removed 4 bases from V and 0 bases from J; junction bases left unmatched: 4. The CDR3 has 15 amino acids. Germline CDR1 reads LGHNA; CDR2 reads YSLEER. The CDR3 DNA is TGCGCCAGCAGCCTCGAGACTAGCGGCTCCTACGAGCAGTACTTC. This codes for CASSLETSGSYEQYF.

CDR3 coding DNA: TGTGCCAGCAGCCGCGGGGGGTTGTCCTACAATGAGCAGTTCTTC. This gives the protein CASSRGGLSYNEQFF. The rearrangement links TRBV5-4 to TRBJ2-1, with 8 bases identical to TRBD2. The CDR3 has 15 residues. V lost 4 bases and J lost 1; bases outside the gene matches: 4. Looked up from germline, CDR1 is SGHNT and CDR2 is YYREEE (reference sequence). The whole variable domain, remainder taken from reference TRBV5-4 and TRBJ2-1, is ETGVTQSPTHLIKTRGQQVTLRCSSQSGHNTVSWYQQALGQGPQFIFQYYREEENGRGNFPPRFSGLQFPNYSSELNVNALELDDSALYLCASSRGGLSYNEQFFGPGTRLTVL.

The chain recombines TRBV30 with TRBJ2-3; 10 nucleotides line up with TRBD2. Germline-derived CDR1 and CDR2 are GTSNPN and SVGIG (reference sequence). The CDR3 contains 14 residues. Trimming cost V 4 bases and J 7 bases; bases outside gene matches: 8. DNA of the CDR3: TGTGCCTGGACTACTAGCGGGATTTTGAATACGCAGTATTTT. It encodes CAWTTSGILNTQYF. The variable domain in full, completed from reference TRBV30 and TRBJ2-3, reads SQTIHQWPATLVQPVGSPLSLECTVEGTSNPNLYWYRQAAGRGLQLLFYSVGIGQISSEVPQNLSASRPQDRQFILSSKKLLLSDSGFYLCAWTTSGILNTQYFGPGTRLTVL.

The chain couples TRBV5-1 to TRBJ2-7, with D perhaps assigned TRBD1 or TRBD2 (6 bases each). Trimming pared 6 bases from V and 4 bases from J, leaving 14 bases between. The CDR3 loop spans 13 amino acids. Germline V gene sequence: CDR1 SGHRS, CDR2 YFSETQ. The CDR3 protein is CASTTPGAYEQYF. The CDR3 DNA reads as TGCGCCAGCACCACCCCGGGGGCGTACGAGCAGTACTTC.

This chain joins TRBV18 and TRBJ2-5; no firm D call. The V end was cut by 6 bases, the J end by 7 bases, with 9 bases between. Per germline, CDR1 KGHSH and CDR2 LQKENI. This CDR3 region has 11 residues. The chain's CDR3 is CASSDLRTQYF. CDR3 coding DNA: TGTGCCAGCTCCGACTTACGGACCCAGTACTTC.

This clone came up a few times. V is TRBV6-5 and J is TRBJ1-1; D is unresolved. Trimming pared 4 bases from V and 4 bases from J, leaving 13 bases between. Germline V gives CDR1 MNHEY, CDR2 SVGAGI. The CDR3 contains 14 residues. CDR3 DNA: TGTGCCAGCAGTTCTGGTGGGGAGGCCACTGAAGCTTTCTTT. This sequence encodes CASSSGGEATEAFF.

This clone has just a few counts. The chain uses TRBV2 and TRBJ2-7; TRBD2 aligns across 12 bases. With 6 bases clipped from V and 5 bases from J, the junction kept 2 bases outside the gene matches. The CDR3 runs to 13 residues. Germline CDR1 and CDR2: SNHLY and FYNNEI. The chain's CDR3 is CASSGTSGHEQYF. DNA of the CDR3: TGTGCCAGCAGCGGGACTAGCGGGCACGAGCAGTACTTC.

The chain links TRBV6-4 to TRBJ2-1; no firm D call. The V end was cut by 3 bases, the J end by 9 bases, with 9 bases between. This CDR3 region has 12 residues. CDR1 and CDR2 (germline): MRHNA, SNTAGT. In DNA form, the CDR3 reads TGTGCCAGCAGTGATGTGGCGACTGAGCAGTTCTTC. Encoded protein: CASSDVATEQFF.

The chain joins TRBV6-5 to TRBJ2-4, with TRBD1 matching 8 bases. This CDR3 contains 15 residues. The germline V gene encodes CDR1 MNHEY and CDR2 SVGAGI. V dropped 7 bases and J dropped 5; count of bases not matched to a gene: 10. Here the CDR3 DNA reads TGTGCCAGCAACCCCGCCGGGACAGGAGAAAACATTCAGTACTTC. Translation: CASNPAGTGENIQYF.

Remarks on this clone: The sample holds other DNA sequences that translate to the same CDR3. V is TRBV30 and J is TRBJ2-2; no firm D call. CDR3 length: 14 amino acids. V gave up 0 bases and J gave up 0 bases, with 5 bases separating them. Germline V lookup: CDR1 GTSNPN, CDR2 SVGIG (reference sequence). The CDR3 DNA reads TGTGCCTGGAGTGTACTCTCGAACACCGGGGAGCTGTTTTTT. Translated, it gives CAWSVLSNTGELFF.

The chain combines TRBV23-1 with TRBJ1-2; unclear D gene. TRBV23-1 is recorded as an ORF, its role being uncertain. The CDR3 runs 15 residues. Trimming shortened V by 0 bases and J by 4 bases, and 12 bases separated the two germline ends. The CDR3 loop is CASSQSPGVTYGYTF. In nucleotides, the CDR3 is TGCGCCAGCAGTCAATCGCCAGGAGTTACCTATGGCTACACCTTC.

The rearrangement uses TRBV11-3 and TRBJ2-4; maybe TRBD2 (5 bases). The V end was cut by 5 bases, the J end by 0 bases, with 20 bases between. There are 18 residues in the CDR3. Germline lookup yields CDR1 SGHNT and CDR2 YENEEA. In nucleotides, the CDR3 is TGTGCCAGCAGCCCCGAATCGATAGCGAGGATAGCCAAAAACATTCAGTACTTC. Residues: CASSPESIARIAKNIQYF.

This rearrangement joins TRBV5-4 to TRBJ2-7, with 10 bases that match TRBD1. The V and J ends lost 5 bases and 1 base, in that order; junction bases with no gene match: 3. This CDR3 has 14 residues. Per germline, CDR1 SGHNT and CDR2 YYREEE (reference sequence). The CDR3 reads CASRPDRGSYEQYF. The CDR3 DNA is TGTGCCAGCAGGCCGGACAGGGGGTCCTACGAGCAGTACTTC. Full variable domain (rest looked up from reference TRBV5-4 and TRBJ2-7): ETGVTQSPTHLIKTRGQQVTLRCSSQSGHNTVSWYQQALGQGPQFIFQYYREEENGRGNFPPRFSGLQFPNYSSELNVNALELDDSALYLCASRPDRGSYEQYFGPGTRLTVT.

The rearrangement joins TRBV6-1 to TRBJ2-1; 7 bases map to TRBD1. The CDR3 is 15 amino acids. Trimming at V came to 6 bases and at J to 4 bases, leaving 9 bases not matched to a gene. Germline V CDR1 and CDR2: MNHNS, SASEGT. The CDR3, as DNA: TGTGCCAGCAGGAAAGGGACAGCACTTTACAATGAGCAGTTCTTC. It specifies CASRKGTALYNEQFF.

This chain joins TRBV7-6 and TRBJ2-5; no clear D. Germline lookup yields CDR1 SGHVS and CDR2 FNYEAQ. With 2 bases removed from V and 9 bases from J, the gap between germline ends came to 7 bases. This CDR3 has 11 residues. The CDR3 sequence is CASSLSLSQYF. CDR3 bases: TGTGCCAGCAGCTTATCCCTTTCCCAGTACTTC.

The chain couples TRBV30 to TRBJ1-5; TRBD1 matches at 9 bases. V was clipped by 2 bases and J by 6 bases; unmatched bases: 5. Germline V gene data show CDR1 as GTSNPN and CDR2 as SVGIG (reference sequence). This CDR3 is built from 14 residues. CDR3 bases: TGTGCCTGGAGTACAGGGGGCGATCTTCAGCCCCAGCATTTT. Translating it yields CAWSTGGDLQPQHF.

The count of this clone is one. This chain links TRBV30 with TRBJ2-3; tentatively, D is TRBD1 (5 bases). Germline CDR1 GTSNPN, CDR2 SVGIG (reference sequence). Trimming stripped 2 bases from V and 2 bases from J, with 14 bases between. The CDR3 consists of 15 residues. CDR3 loop: CAWSRVDRNTDTQYF. The CDR3 nucleotides are TGTGCCTGGAGTCGGGTCGACAGAAACACAGATACGCAGTATTTT.

The chain employs TRBV5-6 and TRBJ2-1; 9 nucleotides line up with TRBD2. V gave up 0 bases and J gave up 5 bases; unmatched junction bases: 6. This CDR3 has 16 amino acids. Germline V gene sequence: CDR1 SGHDT, CDR2 YYEEEE. CDR3: CASSLAGLAGNNEQFF. CDR3 coding DNA: TGTGCCAGCAGCTTGGCCGGGCTAGCGGGGAACAATGAGCAGTTCTTC.

The V gene is TRBV5-1, the J gene TRBJ2-2; D unresolved. Germline CDR1 SGHRS, CDR2 YFSETQ. The CDR3 extends over 16 amino acids. V dropped 2 bases and J dropped 0 bases, with 11 bases sitting between them. The CDR3 region is CASSFNTNSNTGELFF. The CDR3 DNA follows: TGCGCCAGCAGCTTTAACACCAACTCGAACACCGGGGAGCTGTTTTTT.

The chain employs TRBV6-6 and TRBJ1-6; D unresolved. The ends were cut back, 6 bases at V and 7 bases at J, with 16 bases in the middle. The CDR3 is made up of 15 amino acids. The germline gives CDR1 MNHNY, CDR2 SVGAGI (reference sequence). Here the CDR3 DNA reads TGTGCCAGCAGCATCAGTCCTTCCACCAATTCACCCCTCCACTTT. Its protein is CASSISPSTNSPLHF.

Note on this clone: Within the sample, other DNA sequences also encode this same CDR3. The rearrangement links TRBV15 to TRBJ2-3; 8 nucleotides match TRBD2. Germline lookup yields CDR1 LNHNV and CDR2 YYDKDF (reference sequence). CDR3 length: 17 residues. Trimming took 0 bases from V and 3 from J; bases not matched to a gene: 8. The CDR3 nucleotides are TGTGCCACCAGCAGAGATCTTGCGGGGGGCAGTACAGATACGCAGTATTTT. Translated, it gives CATSRDLAGGSTDTQYF.

CDR3 sequence reads: CASSLNSGGANYNEQFF. CDR3 in DNA: TGCGCCAGCAGCTTAAACAGCGGGGGGGCCAACTACAATGAGCAGTTCTTC. The chain joins TRBV5-1 to TRBJ2-1; 10 bases agree with TRBD2. The germline V gene has CDR1 SGHRS and CDR2 YFSETQ. The CDR3 runs to 17 residues. The V segment lost 2 bases and the J segment 3 bases; nucleotides outside the gene matches: 8. Together with reference TRBV5-1 and TRBJ2-1, the CDR3 gives the full variable domain: KAGVTQTPRYLIKTRGQQVTLSCSPISGHRSVSWYQQTPGQGLQFLFEYFSETQRNKGNFPGRFSGRQFSNSRSEMNVSTLELGDSALYLCASSLNSGGANYNEQFFGPGTRLTVL.

This clone was detected a few times. The chain is built from TRBV19 and TRBJ2-3; tentative D call: TRBD1 (6 bases). V was shortened by 2 bases and J by 2 bases, with 11 bases between the two germline ends. The CDR3 has 15 amino acids. Germline lookup yields CDR1 LNHDA and CDR2 SQIVND (reference sequence). The CDR3 here is CASSIRWDNTDTQYF. The CDR3 DNA reads as TGTGCCAGTAGTATAAGGTGGGACAACACAGATACGCAGTATTTT.

The rearrangement links TRBV5-6 to TRBJ2-1; unclear D gene. The CDR3 is 14 amino acids. Trimming took off 3 bases at V and 9 bases at J, with 16 bases between the two ends. Germline CDR1 reads SGHDT; CDR2 reads YYEEEE. CDR3 sequence reads: CASSWRTPKGEQFF. The CDR3 bases are TGTGCCAGCAGCTGGCGGACCCCCAAGGGTGAGCAGTTCTTC.

CDR3: CASSYSWQGYGYTF. CDR3 bases: TGTGCCAGCAGTTACTCGTGGCAGGGCTATGGCTACACCTTC. The chain carries TRBV6-5 and TRBJ1-2; D may be TRBD1 (5 bases). V lost 0 bases, J lost 4 bases, and 9 bases lay in between. This CDR3 is built from 14 residues. Germline lookup yields CDR1 MNHEY and CDR2 SVGAGI.

The CDR3 reads CAWSVSTYGYTF. CDR3 nucleotides: TGTGCCTGGAGTGTATCCACTTATGGCTACACCTTC. The rearrangement uses TRBV30 and TRBJ1-2, with D uncertain. The germline V gene encodes CDR1 GTSNPN and CDR2 SVGIG (reference sequence). The CDR3 runs to 12 residues. V was cut by 0 bases and J by 5 bases, with 7 bases left in between.

V gene TRBV6-6 combines with J gene TRBJ2-3; D may match TRBD1 or TRBD2 (5 bases each). With 6 bases removed from V and 4 bases from J, the gap between germline ends came to 20 bases. The germline V gene has CDR1 MNHNY and CDR2 SVGAGI (reference sequence). This CDR3 region has 16 residues. CDR3 bases: TGTGCCAGCAGCCGTCCCCCAGGGAGTCAGGCAGATACGCAGTATTTT. Its translation: CASSRPPGSQADTQYF.

J is TRBJ2-3 and V is TRBV9, with D unresolved. V lost 0 bases and J lost 8, with 10 bases in between. From germline, CDR1 is SGDLS and CDR2 YYNGEE. The CDR3 contains 13 residues. The CDR3 nucleotides are TGTGCCAGCAGCGTAGAGATGCTGGGTACGCAGTATTTT. Its protein is CASSVEMLGTQYF. The full variable domain, completed using reference TRBV9 and TRBJ2-3, is DSGVTQTPKHLITATGQRVTLRCSPRSGDLSVYWYQQSLDQGLQFLIQYYNGEERAKGNILERFSAQQFPDLHSELNLSSLELGDSALYFCASSVEMLGTQYFGPGTRLTVL.

In its sample, this clone was seen once. This chain uses TRBV7-8 with TRBJ2-1, with a tentative D call TRBD2 (6 bases). The CDR3 is 15 amino acids. The germline CDR1 and CDR2 sequences are SGHVS and FQNEAQ. The ends were cut back, 5 bases at V and 3 bases at J, with 14 bases in the middle. CDR3: CASSPRDSLYNEQFF. The CDR3 coding sequence is TGTGCCAGCAGCCCGAGGGACTCCCTCTACAATGAGCAGTTCTTC.